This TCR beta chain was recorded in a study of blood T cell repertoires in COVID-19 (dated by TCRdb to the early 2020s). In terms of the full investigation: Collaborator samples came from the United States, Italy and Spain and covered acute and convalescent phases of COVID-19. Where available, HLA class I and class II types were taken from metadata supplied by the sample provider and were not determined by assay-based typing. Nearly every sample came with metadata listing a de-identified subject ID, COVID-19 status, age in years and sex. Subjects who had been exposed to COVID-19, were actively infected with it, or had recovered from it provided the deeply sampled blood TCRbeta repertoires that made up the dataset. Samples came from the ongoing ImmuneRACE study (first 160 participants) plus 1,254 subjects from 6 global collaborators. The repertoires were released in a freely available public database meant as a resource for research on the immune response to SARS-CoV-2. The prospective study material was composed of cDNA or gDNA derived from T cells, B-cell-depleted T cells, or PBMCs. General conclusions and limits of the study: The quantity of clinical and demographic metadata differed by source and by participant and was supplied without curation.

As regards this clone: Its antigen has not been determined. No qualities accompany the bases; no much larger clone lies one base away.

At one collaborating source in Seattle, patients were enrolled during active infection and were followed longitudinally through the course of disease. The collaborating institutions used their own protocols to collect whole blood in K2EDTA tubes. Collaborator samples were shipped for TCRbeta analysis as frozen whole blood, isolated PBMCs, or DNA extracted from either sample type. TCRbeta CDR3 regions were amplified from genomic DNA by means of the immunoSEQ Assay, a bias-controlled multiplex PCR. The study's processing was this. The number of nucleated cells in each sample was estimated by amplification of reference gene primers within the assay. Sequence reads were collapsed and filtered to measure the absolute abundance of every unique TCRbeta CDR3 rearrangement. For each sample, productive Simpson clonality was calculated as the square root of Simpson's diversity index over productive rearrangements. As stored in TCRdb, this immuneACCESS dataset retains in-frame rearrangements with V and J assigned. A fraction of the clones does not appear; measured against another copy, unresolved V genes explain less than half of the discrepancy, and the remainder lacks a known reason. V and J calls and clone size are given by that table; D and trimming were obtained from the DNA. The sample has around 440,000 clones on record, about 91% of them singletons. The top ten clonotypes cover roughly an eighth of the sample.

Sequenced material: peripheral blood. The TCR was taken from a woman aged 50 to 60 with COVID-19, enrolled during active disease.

Read as DNA, the sequence is TGTGCCAGTAGTTTACGGCGTGCGGGGAATAACACTGAAGCTTTCTTT. It translates as CASSLRRAGNNTEAFF. This receptor chain uses TRBV19 and TRBJ1-1; the D gene is not confidently resolved. V is reduced by 5 bases and J by 2 bases, leaving a spacing of 18 bases between them. The germline V gene (reference sequence) supplies CDR1 LNHDA and CDR2 SQIVND. There are 16 amino acids in the CDR3, from cysteine to phenylalanine inclusive. The retained sequence is limited to the CDR3, 48 bases, with the frame set at the first base.